This is a list of T cell receptor beta chains from one sample in a study of cytomegalovirus exposure and HLA in healthy donors. Only in-frame clones appear in the TCRdb table, and some are missing; sequencing was by immunoSEQ multiplex PCR. The sample yields around 100,000 clones, more than 60% seen once. Sequencing was done on a sample of PBMCs. The receptors stem from a female donor in good health and CMV-seropositive. Each CDR3 is given with its conserved first and last residue. Each record gives: J gene, V gene, CDR3 protein.

TRBJ2-5,TRBV4-1,CASSQGDWTTIQETQYF
TRBJ2-7,TRBV6-5,CASSSLGTVSYEQYF
TRBJ1-3,TRBV6-5,CATSRGGMQGNTIYF
TRBJ2-7,TRBV19,CASSPGGLAGGSYEQYF
TRBJ1-5,TRBV6-1,CASSEVPLRQPQHF
TRBJ1-1,TRBV18,CASSAGQNTEAFF
TRBJ1-1,TRBV7-6,CASSPPTGEAFF
TRBJ1-2,TRBV6-1,CASRSTANYGYTF
TRBJ2-7,TRBV7-9,CASTGRAGQSYEQYF
TRBJ1-2,TRBV20-1,CSAQQYGYTF
TRBJ1-5,TRBV6-1,CASIQGFNQPQHF
TRBJ1-6,TRBV30,CASTRTGVANSPLHF
TRBJ2-3,TRBV29-1,CSVESGGDRGLITDTQYF
TRBJ2-7,TRBV7-7,CASSSPRLRVPATYEQYF
TRBJ2-7,TRBV27,CASSWTGNFYEQYF
TRBJ2-5,TRBV5-4,CASSLGLADQETQYF
TRBJ2-4,TRBV29-1,CSVGDRLAKNIQYF
TRBJ2-5,TRBV5-1,CASKGLAGGQETQYF
TRBJ1-1,TRBV4-1,CASRQGQGGYTEAFF
TRBJ1-6,TRBV7-2,CASNLGQQNSPLHF
TRBJ2-7,TRBV28,CASRLSWGQGSTEQYF
TRBJ1-3,TRBV2,CASSGQGVGNTIYF
TRBJ1-2,TRBV19,CASSYGGSIYGYTF
TRBJ1-4,TRBV14,CASSLGQGTNEKLFF
TRBJ2-7,TRBV28,CASSPHSGGSYEQYF
TRBJ1-2,TRBV6-5,CASSLFQDSNYGYTF
TRBJ2-7,TRBV28,CASSKSTLYEQYF
TRBJ2-3,TRBV5-1,CASSPSAASTDTQYF
TRBJ1-2,TRBV27,CASSLKGGYGYTF
TRBJ2-3,TRBV11-2,CASSFGLADTQYF
TRBJ1-1,TRBV5-1,CASSLLQVNTEAFF
TRBJ2-5,TRBV30,CAWTQGTSGQETQYF
TRBJ2-4,TRBV7-6,CASSLSSGGAGSKNIQYF
TRBJ2-3,TRBV11-2,CASSLDRGTDTQYF
TRBJ2-3,TRBV25-1,CAGSEYAAKSFDTQYF
TRBJ2-7,TRBV9,CASSESGPSSYEQYF
TRBJ2-7,TRBV9,CASSVEVGARGYEQYF
TRBJ2-1,TRBV6-1,CASSASGTGAPYNEQFF
TRBJ2-3,TRBV5-8,CASSKDKRERWDTQYF
TRBJ2-2,TRBV7-7,CASSGGQDTGELFF
TRBJ2-2,TRBV27,CASSPVQAGGELFF
TRBJ2-7,TRBV12-5,CASGLAPYEQYF
TRBJ1-5,TRBV7-8,CASSLTRDQPQHF
TRBJ2-1,TRBV28,CASSLGRRGNNEQFF
TRBJ2-7,TRBV28,CASSSSGTGITYEQYF
TRBJ2-3,TRBV2,CASPGLVTDTQYF
TRBJ1-6,TRBV27,CASSLSGTGGSPLHF
TRBJ2-7,TRBV9,CASSVEGQGSYEQYF
TRBJ1-2,TRBV28,CASSSTDGVGAYGYTF
TRBJ1-2,TRBV5-1,CASSARGSNYGYTF
TRBJ2-3,TRBV5-6,CASKRQGDTQYF
TRBJ1-5,TRBV11-3,CASRGPGTLKHF
TRBJ2-1,TRBV6-1,CASSEAGGDEQFF
TRBJ1-4,TRBV19,CASTRTGRDEKLFF
TRBJ2-2,TRBV19,CASNLGALLTGELFF
TRBJ2-2,TRBV21-1,CASSKKRGGQGRGGELFF
TRBJ2-7,TRBV28,CASSFGYPPYF